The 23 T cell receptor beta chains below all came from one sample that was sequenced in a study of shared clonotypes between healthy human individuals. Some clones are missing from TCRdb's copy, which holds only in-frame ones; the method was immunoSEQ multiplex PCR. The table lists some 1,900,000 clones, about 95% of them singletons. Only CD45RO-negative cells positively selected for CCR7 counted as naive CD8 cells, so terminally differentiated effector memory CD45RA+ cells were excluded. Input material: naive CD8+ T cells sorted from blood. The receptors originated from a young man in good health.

DNA for the CDR3: TGCGCCAGCAGCCAAGATCCCGGGACAGGGGGGTCTTTCTATGGCTACACCTTC. As protein: CASSQDPGTGGSFYGYTF. The rearrangement joins TRBV4-1 to TRBJ1-2; 11 nucleotides match TRBD1. The V gene's germline CDR1 is MGHRA and CDR2 YSYEKL. The junction had 10 bases not matched to a gene; V was cut back by 0 bases and J by 4 bases. The CDR3 is made up of 18 amino acids.

The CDR3 region is CASSLGARNSEQYF. As DNA, the CDR3 is TGTGCCAGCAGCTTAGGGGCTAGGAATTCCGAGCAGTACTTC. V gene TRBV13 combines with J gene TRBJ2-7; D ambiguous. Trimming removed 0 bases at V and 6 bases at J, with 12 bases between. The length of the CDR3 is 14 residues. Germline-derived CDR1 and CDR2 are PRHDT and FYEKMQ (reference sequence).

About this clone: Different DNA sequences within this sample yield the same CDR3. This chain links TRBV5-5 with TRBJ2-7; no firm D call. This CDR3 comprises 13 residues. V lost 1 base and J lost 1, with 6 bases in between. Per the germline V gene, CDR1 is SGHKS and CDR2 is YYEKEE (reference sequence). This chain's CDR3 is CASSLTDSYEQYF. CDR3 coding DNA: TGTGCCAGCAGCTTGACAGATTCCTACGAGCAGTACTTC.

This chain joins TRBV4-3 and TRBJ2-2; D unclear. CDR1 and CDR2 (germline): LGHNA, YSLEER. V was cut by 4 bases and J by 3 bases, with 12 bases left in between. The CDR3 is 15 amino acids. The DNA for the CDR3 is TGCGCCAGCAGCCTAGTGACGGATTACACCGGGGAGCTGTTTTTT. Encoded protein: CASSLVTDYTGELFF.

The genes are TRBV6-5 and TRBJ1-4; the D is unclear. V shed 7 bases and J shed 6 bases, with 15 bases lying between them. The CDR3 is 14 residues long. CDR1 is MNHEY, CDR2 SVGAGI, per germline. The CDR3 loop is CASTPSVGDEKLFF. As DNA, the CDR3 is TGTGCCAGCACCCCCTCCGTAGGCGATGAAAAACTGTTTTTT.

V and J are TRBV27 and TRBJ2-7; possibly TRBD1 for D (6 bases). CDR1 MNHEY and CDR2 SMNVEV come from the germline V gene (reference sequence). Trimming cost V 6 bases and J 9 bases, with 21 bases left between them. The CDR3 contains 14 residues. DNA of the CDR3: TGTGCCAGCAGCCCTTCCGGGACAAGGGTACGGCAGTACTTC. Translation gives CASSPSGTRVRQYF.

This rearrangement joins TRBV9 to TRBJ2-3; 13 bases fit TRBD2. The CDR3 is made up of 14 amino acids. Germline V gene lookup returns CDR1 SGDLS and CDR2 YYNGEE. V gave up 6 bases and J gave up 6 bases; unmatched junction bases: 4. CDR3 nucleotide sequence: TGTGCCAGCACCCGGACTAGCGGGGGTGATACGCAGTATTTT. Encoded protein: CASTRTSGGDTQYF.

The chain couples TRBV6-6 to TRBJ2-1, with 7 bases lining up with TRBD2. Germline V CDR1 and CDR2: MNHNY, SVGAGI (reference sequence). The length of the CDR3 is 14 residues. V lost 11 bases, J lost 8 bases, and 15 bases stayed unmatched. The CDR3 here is CASWRGNGLHEQFF. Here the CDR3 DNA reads TGTGCCTCTTGGCGGGGGAACGGGTTGCATGAGCAGTTCTTC.

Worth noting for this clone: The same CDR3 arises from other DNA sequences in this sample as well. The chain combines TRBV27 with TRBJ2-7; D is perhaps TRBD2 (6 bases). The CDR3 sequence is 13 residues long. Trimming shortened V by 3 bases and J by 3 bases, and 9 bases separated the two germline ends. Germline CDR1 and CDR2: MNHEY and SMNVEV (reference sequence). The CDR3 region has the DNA TGTGCCAGCAGTTTTACGGGGGACTACGAGCAGTACTTC. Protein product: CASSFTGDYEQYF.

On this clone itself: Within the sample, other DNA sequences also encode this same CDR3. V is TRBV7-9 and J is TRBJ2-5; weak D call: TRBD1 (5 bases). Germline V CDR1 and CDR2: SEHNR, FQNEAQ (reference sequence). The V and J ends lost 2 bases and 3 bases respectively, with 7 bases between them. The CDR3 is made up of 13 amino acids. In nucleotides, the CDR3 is TGTGCCAGCAGCTTAAGCAGGGAAGAGACCCAGTACTTC. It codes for CASSLSREETQYF.

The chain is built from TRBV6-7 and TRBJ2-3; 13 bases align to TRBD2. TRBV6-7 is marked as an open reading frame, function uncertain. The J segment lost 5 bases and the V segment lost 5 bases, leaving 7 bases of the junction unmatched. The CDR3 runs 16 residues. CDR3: CASSLGTSGGGDTQYF. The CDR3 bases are TGTGCCAGCAGTCTAGGAACTAGCGGGGGGGGAGATACGCAGTATTTT.

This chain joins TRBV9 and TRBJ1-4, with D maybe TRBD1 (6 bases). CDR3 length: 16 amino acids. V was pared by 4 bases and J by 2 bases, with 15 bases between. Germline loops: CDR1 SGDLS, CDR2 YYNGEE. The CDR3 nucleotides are TGTGCCAGCAGCCCCAACCCAGGGGACACTAATGAAAAACTGTTTTTT. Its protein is CASSPNPGDTNEKLFF.

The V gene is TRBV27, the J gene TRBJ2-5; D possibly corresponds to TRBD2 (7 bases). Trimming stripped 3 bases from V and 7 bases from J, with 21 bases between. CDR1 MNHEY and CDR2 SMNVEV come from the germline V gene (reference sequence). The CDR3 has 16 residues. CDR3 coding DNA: TGTGCCAGCAGTTTCGTAGGGGGGGCGTCTTCAGGGACCCAGTACTTC. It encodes CASSFVGGASSGTQYF.

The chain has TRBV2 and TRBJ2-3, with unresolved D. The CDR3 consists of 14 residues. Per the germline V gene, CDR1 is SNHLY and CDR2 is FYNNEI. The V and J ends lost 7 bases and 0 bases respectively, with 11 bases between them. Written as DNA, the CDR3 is TGTGCCAGCACCGGCTACACTAGCACAGATACGCAGTATTTT. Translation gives CASTGYTSTDTQYF.

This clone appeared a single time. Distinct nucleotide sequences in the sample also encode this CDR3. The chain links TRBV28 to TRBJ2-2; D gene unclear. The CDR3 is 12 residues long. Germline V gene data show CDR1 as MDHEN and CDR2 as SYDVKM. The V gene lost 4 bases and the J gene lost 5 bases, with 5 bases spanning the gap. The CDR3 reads CASSWGTGELFF. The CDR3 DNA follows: TGTGCCAGCAGTTGGGGTACCGGGGAGCTGTTTTTT.

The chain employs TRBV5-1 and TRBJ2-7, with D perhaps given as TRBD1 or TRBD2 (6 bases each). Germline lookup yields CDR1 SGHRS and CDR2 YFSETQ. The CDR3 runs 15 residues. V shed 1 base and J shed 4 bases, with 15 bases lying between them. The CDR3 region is CASSLWFGGEYEQYF. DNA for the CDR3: TGCGCCAGCAGCTTGTGGTTCGGGGGCGAATACGAGCAGTACTTC.

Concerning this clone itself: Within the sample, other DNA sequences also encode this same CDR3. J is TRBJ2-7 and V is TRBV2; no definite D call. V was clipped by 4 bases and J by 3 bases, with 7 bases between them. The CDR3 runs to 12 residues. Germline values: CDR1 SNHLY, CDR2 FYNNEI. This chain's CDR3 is CASSGRDYEQYF. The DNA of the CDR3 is TGTGCCAGCAGTGGACGAGACTACGAGCAGTACTTC.

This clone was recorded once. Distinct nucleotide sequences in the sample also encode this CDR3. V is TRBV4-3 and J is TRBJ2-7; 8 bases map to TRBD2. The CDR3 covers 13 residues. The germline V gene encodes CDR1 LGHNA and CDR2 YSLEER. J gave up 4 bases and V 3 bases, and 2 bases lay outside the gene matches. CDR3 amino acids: CASSQASGYEQYF. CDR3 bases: TGCGCCAGCAGCCAGGCTAGCGGGTACGAGCAGTACTTC.

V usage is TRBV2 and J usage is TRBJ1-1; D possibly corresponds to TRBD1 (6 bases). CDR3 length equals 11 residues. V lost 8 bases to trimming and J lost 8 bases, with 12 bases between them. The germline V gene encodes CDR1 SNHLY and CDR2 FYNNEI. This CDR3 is CASPPGEEAFF. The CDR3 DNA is TGTGCCAGCCCCCCAGGGGAGGAAGCTTTCTTT.

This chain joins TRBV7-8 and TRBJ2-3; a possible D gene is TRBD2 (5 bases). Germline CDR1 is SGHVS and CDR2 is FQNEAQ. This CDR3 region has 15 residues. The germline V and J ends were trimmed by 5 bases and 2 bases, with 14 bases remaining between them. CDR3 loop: CASSPFQRSTDTQYF. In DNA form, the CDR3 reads TGTGCCAGCAGCCCCTTCCAGCGGTCCACAGATACGCAGTATTTT.

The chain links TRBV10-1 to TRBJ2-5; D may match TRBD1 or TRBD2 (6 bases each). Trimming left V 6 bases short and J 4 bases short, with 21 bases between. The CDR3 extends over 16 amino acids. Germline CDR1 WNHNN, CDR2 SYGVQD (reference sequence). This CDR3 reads CASRARGVGWGETQYF. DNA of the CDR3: TGCGCCAGCAGGGCGAGGGGGGTTGGGTGGGGAGAGACCCAGTACTTC.

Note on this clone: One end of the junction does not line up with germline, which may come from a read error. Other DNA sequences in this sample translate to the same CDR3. The CDR3 DNA is TGTGCCAGCAGTTTGGGGTCAGGGCCTGAAGCTTTCTTT. It is translated as CASSLGSGPEAFF. This chain links TRBV5-6 with TRBJ1-1, with D perhaps matching TRBD1 (5 bases). This CDR3 spans 13 amino acids. Germline V CDR1 and CDR2: SGHDT, YYEEEE.

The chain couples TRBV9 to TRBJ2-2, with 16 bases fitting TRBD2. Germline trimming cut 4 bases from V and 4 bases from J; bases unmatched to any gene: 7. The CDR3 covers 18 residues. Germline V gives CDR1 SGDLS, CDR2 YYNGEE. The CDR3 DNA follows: TGTGCCAGCAGCTCTAGGGGACTAGCGGGAGGGGGCACCGGGGAGCTGTTTTTT. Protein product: CASSSRGLAGGGTGELFF.